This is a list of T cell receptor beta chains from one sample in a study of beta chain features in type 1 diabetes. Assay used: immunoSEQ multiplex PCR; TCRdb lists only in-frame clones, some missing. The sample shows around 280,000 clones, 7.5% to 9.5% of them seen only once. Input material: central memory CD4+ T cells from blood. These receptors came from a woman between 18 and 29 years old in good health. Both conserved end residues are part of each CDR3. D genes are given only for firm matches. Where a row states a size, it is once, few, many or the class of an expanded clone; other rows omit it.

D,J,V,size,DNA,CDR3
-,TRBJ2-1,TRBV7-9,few,TGTGCCAGCAGCCCGACAAATGCGGGGAATGAGCAGTTCTTC,CASSPTNAGNEQFF
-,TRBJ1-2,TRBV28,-,TGTGCCAGCAGTCGTCCGAGCTATGGCTACACCTTC,CASSRPSYGYTF
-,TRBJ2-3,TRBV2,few,TGTGCCAGCAGTGATGTCGGGCAGGGGTGGGGTTTT,CASSDVGQGWGF
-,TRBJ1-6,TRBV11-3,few,TGTGCCAGCAGCCGCCTTGAGAGTGCACCCCTCCACTTT,CASSRLESAPLHF
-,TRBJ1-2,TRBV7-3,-,TGTGCCAGCAGCTTAACACAAAACTATGGCTACACCTTC,CASSLTQNYGYTF
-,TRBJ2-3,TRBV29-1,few,TGCAGCGTTGAGCAGGGAGCCACAGATACGCAGTATTTT,CSVEQGATDTQYF
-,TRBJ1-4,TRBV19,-,TGTGCCAGTAGTATAAGTTCGAGGCGAACTAATGAAAAACTGTTTTTT,CASSISSRRTNEKLFF
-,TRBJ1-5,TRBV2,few,TGTGCCAGCAGGGGGGGCGGAGTTAGCAATCAGCCCCAGCATTTT,CASRGGGVSNQPQHF
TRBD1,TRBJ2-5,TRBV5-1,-,TGCGCCAGCACCGTGACAGGGGGCCAAGAGACCCAGTACTTC,CASTVTGGQETQYF
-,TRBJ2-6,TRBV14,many,TGTGCCAGCAGCCAAGTCCAGAGCTCCAACGTCCTGACTTTC,CASSQVQSSNVLTF
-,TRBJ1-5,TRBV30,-,TGTGCCTGGCGGGGGGAGGGAAGACAGCCCCAGCATTTT,CAWRGEGRQPQHF
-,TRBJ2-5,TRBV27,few,TGTGCCAGCGCTCCAAACAGGGGAGGAGGAGTAGAGACCCAGTACTTC,CASAPNRGGGVETQYF
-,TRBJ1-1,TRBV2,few,TGTGCCAGCAGTGGAAACAGGGCTTGGACTGAAGCTTTCTTT,CASSGNRAWTEAFF
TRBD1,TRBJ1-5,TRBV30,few,TGTGCCTGGTCAAACAGGGGCGGGGGACAGCCCCAGCATTTT,CAWSNRGGGQPQHF
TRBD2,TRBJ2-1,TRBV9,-,TGTGCCAGCAGCGTACGGGGCGTAGCGGGAGGGCCGCACAATGAGCAGTTCTTC,CASSVRGVAGGPHNEQFF
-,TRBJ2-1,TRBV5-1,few,TGCGCCAGCAGCGGAGGAATCAAGGCGGGACAGCGGTTCAATGAGCAGTTCTTC,CASSGGIKAGQRFNEQFF
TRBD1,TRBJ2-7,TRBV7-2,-,TGTGCCAGCAGCTTTTCCACAGGGGCCTACGAGCAGTACTTC,CASSFSTGAYEQYF
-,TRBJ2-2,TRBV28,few,TGTGCCAGCCACCACAACTTGGGGGTCACCGGGGAGCTGTTTTTT,CASHHNLGVTGELFF
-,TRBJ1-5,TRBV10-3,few,TGTGCCATCAGTCCCACGTCAGATCAGCCCCAGCATTTT,CAISPTSDQPQHF
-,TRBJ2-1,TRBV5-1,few,TGCGCCAGCAGAATCACAGACGGCTCCTACAATGAGCAGTTCTTC,CASRITDGSYNEQFF
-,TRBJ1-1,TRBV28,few,TGTGCCAGCAGTTCGACTACGCGGGTGGGCACTGAAGCTTTCTTT,CASSSTTRVGTEAFF
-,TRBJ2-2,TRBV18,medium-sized,TGTGCCAGCTCACCGCGCACCGGGGAGCTGTTTTTT,CASSPRTGELFF
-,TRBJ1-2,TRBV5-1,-,TGCGCCAGCAGAGTAGGAGCTAACTATGGCTACACCTTC,CASRVGANYGYTF
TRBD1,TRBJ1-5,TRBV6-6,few,TGTGCCAGCAGTTACTCGACAGGGTTTCCCCAGCATTTT,CASSYSTGFPQHF
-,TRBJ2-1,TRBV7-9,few,TGTGCCAGCAGCTTAAAGTGGCGGACAAATGAGCAGTTCTTC,CASSLKWRTNEQFF
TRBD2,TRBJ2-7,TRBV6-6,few,TGTGCCAGCAGTACCTCAGCGGGGCAAGAGCAGTACTTC,CASSTSAGQEQYF